The 29 T cell receptor beta chains below were found in one sample sequenced in a study of PD-1 blockade in classical Hodgkin lymphoma. Sequencing used immunoSEQ multiplex PCR; TCRdb keeps in-frame clones, though not all of them. The sample lists tens of thousands of clones, about 95% occurring once. This sample's time point: newly diagnosed, previously untreated cHL patient sample. Specimen: peripheral blood mononuclear cells (PBMCs). The receptors stem from a human donor with classical Hodgkin lymphoma.

This chain connects TRBV7-2 to TRBJ2-7, with D possibly being TRBD1 (5 bases). Looked up from germline, CDR1 is SGHTA and CDR2 is FQGNSA. V lost 5 bases, J lost 2 bases, and 10 bases lay in between. The CDR3 is 13 residues long. In nucleotides, the CDR3 is TGTGCCAGCAGCCTAGGGGTCGCCTACGAGCAGTACTTC. Translating gives CASSLGVAYEQYF.

This chain uses TRBV4-2 with TRBJ2-3, with 9 bases that match TRBD2. After removal of 0 bases from V and 0 bases from J, the junction contained 4 bases not matched to a gene. CDR1 LGHNA and CDR2 YNFKEQ come from the germline V gene. The CDR3 totals 17 residues. CDR3 in DNA: TGTGCCAGCAGCCAAGATATAGCGGGGGAAAGCACAGATACGCAGTATTTT. This encodes CASSQDIAGESTDTQYF.

The V and J genes are TRBV6-1 and TRBJ2-3, with 7 bases fitting TRBD1. With 6 bases clipped from V and 4 bases from J, the junction kept 7 bases outside the gene matches. CDR3 length equals 14 residues. CDR1 and CDR2 from the germline V gene are MNHNS and SASEGT. CDR3 loop: CASSDRVISDTQYF. The DNA of the CDR3 is TGTGCCAGCAGCGACAGGGTAATATCAGATACGCAGTATTTT.

The rearrangement uses TRBV7-8 and TRBJ2-1; D tentatively fits TRBD1 or TRBD2 (5 bases each). There are 13 residues in the CDR3. Germline V gene sequence: CDR1 SGHVS, CDR2 FQNEAQ. V was cut by 1 base and J by 15 bases, with 16 bases left in between. The CDR3 is CASSLEPGRRRFF. CDR3 sequence (DNA): TGTGCCAGCAGCTTAGAGCCGGGACGGCGGCGGTTCTTC.

The V gene is TRBV9, the J gene TRBJ1-1; no definite D call. V was trimmed by 5 bases and J by 0 bases, leaving 20 bases between them. The CDR3 is 17 amino acids. Germline V gene data show CDR1 as SGDLS and CDR2 as YYNGEE. The CDR3 loop is CASSDDGRTDVNTEAFF. In DNA, the CDR3 is TGTGCCAGCAGTGACGATGGACGGACGGACGTGAACACTGAAGCTTTCTTT.

This chain links TRBV11-3 with TRBJ2-3; D gene uncertain. Germline CDR1 is SGHNT and CDR2 is YENEEA. The CDR3 contains 13 residues. With 1 base removed from V and 8 bases from J, the gap between germline ends came to 10 bases. The CDR3 DNA is TGTGCCAGCAGCTTAGGTACTTTTGCTACGCAGTATTTT. As protein: CASSLGTFATQYF.

This clone was recorded once. The genes are TRBV25-1 and TRBJ1-5; D unresolved. Germline CDR1 is MGHDK and CDR2 is SYGVNS. The CDR3 runs 16 residues. V was pared by 6 bases and J by 7 bases, with 22 bases between. The CDR3, as DNA: TGTGCCAGCAGGAACTCCGGGAAAAAAAGCGGGCAGCCCCAGCATTTT. Protein product: CASRNSGKKSGQPQHF.

The chain employs TRBV6-5 and TRBJ2-7; TRBD2 matches at 8 bases. Germline CDR1 is MNHEY and CDR2 is SVGAGI. V dropped 0 bases and J dropped 5; count of bases not matched to a gene: 6. The CDR3 is made up of 15 amino acids. CDR3 amino acids: CASSYSIAGLNEQYF. Here the CDR3 DNA reads TGTGCCAGCAGTTACTCGATAGCGGGATTGAACGAGCAGTACTTC.

The chain combines TRBV5-5 with TRBJ1-5, with D unresolved. CDR1 and CDR2 (germline): SGHKS, YYEKEE (reference sequence). The CDR3 sequence is 14 residues long. The V and J ends lost 2 bases and 5 bases respectively, with 11 bases between them. CDR3 sequence reads: CASSLGLADQPQHF. The CDR3 region has the DNA TGTGCCAGCAGCTTAGGACTGGCGGATCAGCCCCAGCATTTT.

V usage is TRBV7-9 and J usage is TRBJ2-6; no clear D gene. Germline V gene sequence: CDR1 SEHNR, CDR2 FQNEAQ (reference sequence). This CDR3 has 18 residues. The V and J ends lost 5 bases and 5 bases respectively, with 22 bases between them. The CDR3 is CASSGVTYHESRANVLTF. CDR3 sequence (DNA): TGTGCCAGCAGCGGGGTGACATACCATGAAAGTCGGGCCAACGTCCTGACTTTC.

This chain joins TRBV21-1 and TRBJ1-1; the D call in the table, TRBD1, was not verified against the DNA. TRBV21-1 is flagged as a pseudogene. The CDR3 sequence is 16 residues long. In DNA, the CDR3 is TGTGCCAGCAGCAACCACCCGGGACACGAATTTCCTGAAGCTTTCTTT. Its translation: CASSNHPGHEFPEAFF.

This clone has more than one count but fewer than ten. V and J are TRBV28 and TRBJ2-5; maybe TRBD1 (6 bases). The V gene's germline CDR1 is MDHEN and CDR2 SYDVKM. Deletions cut 5 bases from V and 4 bases from J, with 14 bases between. The CDR3 extends over 14 amino acids. This chain's CDR3 is CASSRDTEGETQYF. DNA of the CDR3: TGTGCCAGCAGTCGGGACACCGAAGGAGAGACCCAGTACTTC.

This clone appeared a single time. The gene calls are TRBV5-6 and TRBJ2-4, with D possibly TRBD1 on 6 matching bases. V lost 0 bases to trimming and J lost 4 bases, with 14 bases between them. CDR1 and CDR2 from the germline V gene are SGHDT and YYEEEE. This CDR3 contains 16 residues. CDR3 nucleotide sequence: TGTGCCAGCAGCTTGGGGGGCTGGGGGCGGAAAAACATTCAGTACTTC. Translating gives CASSLGGWGRKNIQYF.

The chain uses TRBV7-8 and TRBJ2-2; D gene unclear. Germline CDR1 and CDR2: SGHVS and FQNEAQ. The CDR3 consists of 17 residues. Trimming took 0 bases from V and 1 from J, leaving 12 bases between them. Here the CDR3 reads CASSLAPRLMNTGELFF. CDR3 coding DNA: TGTGCCAGCAGCTTAGCTCCCAGACTCATGAACACCGGGGAGCTGTTTTTT.

This clone was observed once. The sample holds other DNA sequences that translate to the same CDR3. The chain couples TRBV5-1 to TRBJ1-5; D is uncertain. Trimming took 1 base from V and 0 from J, leaving 2 bases between them. The CDR3 totals 13 residues. CDR1 is SGHRS, CDR2 YFSETQ, per germline. The CDR3: CASSLNSNQPQHF. The DNA of the CDR3 is TGCGCCAGCAGCTTGAATAGCAATCAGCCCCAGCATTTT. The variable domain in full, with the rest retrieved from reference TRBV5-1 and TRBJ1-5, is KAGVTQTPRYLIKTRGQQVTLSCSPISGHRSVSWYQQTPGQGLQFLFEYFSETQRNKGNFPGRFSGRQFSNSRSEMNVSTLELGDSALYLCASSLNSNQPQHFGDGTRLSIL.

This chain uses TRBV7-2 with TRBJ2-4; possibly TRBD2 for D (6 bases). The CDR3 totals 13 residues. CDR1 and CDR2 from the germline V gene are SGHTA and FQGNSA. Trimming shortened V by 5 bases and J by 6 bases, and 11 bases separated the two germline ends. CDR3 coding DNA: TGTGCCAGCAGCCCTGGGGGAGGAAACATTCAGTACTTC. Translated, it gives CASSPGGGNIQYF.

The chain employs TRBV25-1 and TRBJ1-2; D is possibly TRBD1 (5 bases). The CDR3 totals 15 residues. CDR1 MGHDK and CDR2 SYGVNS come from the germline V gene. Trimming shortened V by 5 bases and J by 3 bases, and 16 bases separated the two germline ends. DNA of the CDR3: TGTGCCAGCAGTCCCCGGTGGGGGTCGGACTATGGCTACACCTTC. It encodes CASSPRWGSDYGYTF.

V and J are TRBV14 and TRBJ2-2; the D is unclear. V was shortened by 3 bases and J by 6 bases, with 11 bases between the two germline ends. This CDR3 is built from 14 residues. CDR1 is SGHDN and CDR2 is FVKESK in the germline V gene. This CDR3 reads CASSQFFVAGELFF. The CDR3 region has the DNA TGTGCCAGCAGCCAGTTTTTCGTGGCCGGGGAGCTGTTTTTT.

V is TRBV10-3 and J is TRBJ2-7; 7 positions agree with TRBD1. The V gene's germline CDR1 is ENHRY and CDR2 SYGVKD. Trimming cost V 4 bases and J 5 bases; bases outside gene matches: 5. The CDR3 length is 13 residues. The DNA for the CDR3 is TGTGCCATCAGTGCGGACAGGCAGCACGAGCAGTACTTC. Protein: CAISADRQHEQYF.

The chain carries TRBV19 and TRBJ1-2; D perhaps matches TRBD1 (5 bases). This CDR3 region has 14 residues. CDR1 is LNHDA, CDR2 SQIVND, per germline (reference sequence). V dropped 5 bases and J dropped 2 bases, with 12 bases sitting between them. Here the CDR3 DNA reads TGTGCCAGTAGTGACCGGGACGGGAACTATGGCTACACCTTC. Residues: CASSDRDGNYGYTF.

The V call is TRBV6-1, the J call TRBJ2-3; D possibly corresponds to TRBD2 (7 bases). The CDR3 has 15 amino acids. Per germline, CDR1 MNHNS and CDR2 SASEGT. Trimming took 4 bases from V and 4 from J, leaving 15 bases between them. For the CDR3, the DNA is TGTGCCAGCAGTGGACGGGGGGCCCTCGCAGATACGCAGTATTTT. This translates into CASSGRGALADTQYF.

This chain links TRBV5-6 with TRBJ1-3, with D hard to call. CDR3 size: 16 residues. Germline CDR1 reads SGHDT; CDR2 reads YYEEEE. The V and J ends lost 1 base and 0 bases respectively, with 11 bases between them. CDR3 sequence: CASSLRRILSGNTIYF. CDR3 sequence (DNA): TGTGCCAGCAGCTTGAGGCGGATCCTCTCTGGAAACACCATATATTTT.

The chain recombines TRBV5-1 with TRBJ2-5, with D perhaps TRBD1 (5 bases). Germline V gives CDR1 SGHRS, CDR2 YFSETQ. V was trimmed by 0 bases and J by 6 bases, leaving 12 bases between them. The CDR3 runs 14 residues. The CDR3 reads CASSLEQARKTQYF. The CDR3 region has the DNA TGCGCCAGCAGCTTGGAACAGGCTAGGAAGACCCAGTACTTC.

CDR3 residues: CASSDAVEQYF. The CDR3 DNA sequence: TGTGCCAGCAGCGACGCGGTAGAGCAGTACTTC. The chain uses TRBV7-6 and TRBJ2-7; D gene unclear. The V gene's germline CDR1 is SGHVS and CDR2 FNYEAQ. V was cut by 5 bases and J by 7 bases, with 9 bases left in between. This CDR3 has 11 amino acids.

The gene calls are TRBV19 and TRBJ2-1; TRBD1 agrees at 9 bases. The CDR3 contains 14 residues. J was trimmed by 8 bases and V by 8 bases; bases with no gene match: 10. Per germline, CDR1 LNHDA and CDR2 SQIVND (reference sequence). CDR3 sequence reads: CASRTGTGLDEQFF. The CDR3 DNA follows: TGTGCCAGTCGAACCGGGACAGGGTTAGATGAGCAGTTCTTC.

The chain couples TRBV28 to TRBJ2-6; possible D gene TRBD1, 6 bases. V was pared by 3 bases and J by 4 bases, with 10 bases between. The germline CDR1 and CDR2 sequences are MDHEN and SYDVKM. The CDR3 loop spans 15 amino acids. CDR3 loop: CASSFDRWGANVLTF. CDR3 DNA: TGTGCCAGCAGTTTTGACAGGTGGGGGGCCAACGTCCTGACTTTC.

The chain employs TRBV5-1 and TRBJ1-1; TRBD1 matches at 8 bases. The CDR3 extends over 14 amino acids. Trimming cost V 7 bases and J 0 bases; bases outside gene matches: 5. Germline CDR1 is SGHRS and CDR2 is YFSETQ. The CDR3 sequence is CASGLTGVNTEAFF. The CDR3 DNA reads as TGCGCCAGCGGCCTGACAGGGGTGAACACTGAAGCTTTCTTT.

The chain carries TRBV7-2 and TRBJ1-5; D is ambiguous. The CDR3 loop spans 12 amino acids. Looked up from germline, CDR1 is SGHTA and CDR2 is FQGNSA. V was shortened by 5 bases and J by 3 bases, with 5 bases between the two germline ends. The CDR3 DNA sequence: TGTGCCAGCAGCCCACTCAATCAGCCCCAGCATTTT. Translation: CASSPLNQPQHF.

The J gene is TRBJ2-1, the V gene TRBV29-1; 9 bases are a match to TRBD1. Germline V gives CDR1 SQVTM, CDR2 ANQGSEA. This CDR3 is built from 13 residues. V dropped 2 bases and J dropped 12; count of bases not matched to a gene: 8. The CDR3 DNA is TGCAGCGTTGAATCACAGGGGGCGGTGGGGCAGTTCTTC. Its protein is CSVESQGAVGQFF.